These T cell receptor beta chains were read from a single sample in a study of control samples from healthy donors and cancer patients. Sequenced by immunoSEQ multiplex PCR; TCRdb stores in-frame clones only, minus some. The sample records 100,000 to 150,000 clones, 75% to 95% being singletons. Sequences were obtained from blood. Source of these receptors: a man aged 40-55 years in good health. Both conserved end residues are part of each CDR3. Fields, in order: CDR3 protein, CDR3 DNA, D gene, clone size, V gene, J gene. The D gene is left open where the match is weak. The listing skips clone size in some rows; elsewhere it reads once, few, many or a size class.

CDR3: CASSLRTGTGDNQPQHF
DNA: TGTGCCAGCAGTTTGCGAACCGGGACAGGGGATAATCAGCCCCAGCATTTT
D: TRBD1
size: .
V: TRBV27
J: TRBJ1-5

CDR3: CASSQVAGATYEQYF
DNA: TGTGCCAGCAGCCAAGTGGCAGGGGCCACCTACGAGCAGTACTTC
D: .
size: .
V: TRBV3-1/TRBV3-2
J: TRBJ2-7

CDR3: CASSLMGGETQYF
DNA: TGTGCCAGCAGCTTAATGGGAGGAGAGACCCAGTACTTC
D: .
size: .
V: TRBV7-2
J: TRBJ2-5

CDR3: CASSSRGGVRTGELFF
DNA: TGTGCCAGCAGCTCGCGGGGGGGAGTTAGGACCGGGGAGCTGTTTTTT
D: TRBD2
size: once
V: TRBV11-2
J: TRBJ2-2

CDR3: CASSPDREGEKLFF
DNA: TGCGCCAGCAGCCCGGACAGGGAAGGGGAAAAACTGTTTTTT
D: TRBD1
size: .
V: TRBV5-1
J: TRBJ1-4

CDR3: CASSQDPFTGGKETQYF
DNA: TGTGCCAGCAGCCAAGATCCTTTTACGGGGGGGAAAGAGACCCAGTACTTC
D: TRBD2
size: .
V: TRBV3-1/TRBV3-2
J: TRBJ2-5

CDR3: CASSFGESISETQYF
DNA: TGTGCCAGCAGTTTTGGGGAATCAATCTCGGAGACCCAGTACTTC
D: .
size: once
V: TRBV28
J: TRBJ2-5

CDR3: CASRGGQDYGYTF
DNA: TGCGCCAGCCGGGGGGGGCAGGACTATGGCTACACCTTC
D: .
size: once
V: TRBV10-1
J: TRBJ1-2

CDR3: CASSRRGGTGSSGNTIYF
DNA: TGTGCCAGCAGCCGCAGGGGGGGGACAGGGTCCTCTGGAAACACCATATATTTT
D: TRBD1
size: .
V: TRBV5-6
J: TRBJ1-3

CDR3: CASSQVAGGRREQYF
DNA: TGTGCCAGCAGCCAAGTGGCTGGGGGCAGGCGCGAGCAGTACTTC
D: .
size: .
V: TRBV14
J: TRBJ2-7

CDR3: CASNNAGNTIYF
DNA: TGTGCCAGTAACAATGCTGGAAACACCATATATTTT
D: .
size: .
V: TRBV19
J: TRBJ1-3

CDR3: CASRSGTNYGYTF
DNA: TGTGCCAGCAGATCAGGGACTAACTATGGCTACACCTTC
D: .
size: .
V: TRBV6-4
J: TRBJ1-2

CDR3: CATSDLSDPTRGGELFF
DNA: TGTGCCACCAGTGATTTGTCGGATCCAACGCGTGGCGGGGAGCTGTTTTTT
D: .
size: .
V: TRBV24-1
J: TRBJ2-2

CDR3: CASSGTLNTEAFF
DNA: TGTGCCAGCAGTGGGACATTGAACACTGAAGCTTTCTTT
D: .
size: .
V: TRBV11-2
J: TRBJ1-1

CDR3: CASSHPGDPVAKNIQYF
DNA: TGTGCCAGTAGTCACCCGGGAGACCCAGTAGCCAAAAACATTCAGTACTTC
D: .
size: .
V: TRBV19
J: TRBJ2-4

CDR3: CAWGLYEQYF
DNA: TGTGCCTGGGGCCTCTACGAGCAGTACTTC
D: .
size: .
V: TRBV30
J: TRBJ2-7

CDR3: CASSYSKISGNTIYF
DNA: TGTGCCAGCAGTTACTCTAAGATCTCTGGAAACACCATATATTTT
D: .
size: .
V: TRBV6-5
J: TRBJ1-3

CDR3: CASSHLGHEQFF
DNA: TGTGCCAGCAGTCACCTCGGTCATGAGCAGTTCTTC
D: .
size: .
V: TRBV6-2/TRBV6-3
J: TRBJ2-1

CDR3: CSVWGGDGGYTF
DNA: TGCAGCGTCTGGGGGGGAGACGGTGGCTACACCTTC
D: .
size: .
V: TRBV29-1
J: TRBJ1-2

CDR3: CASSIQRGVGQETQYF
DNA: TGTGCCAGTAGTATCCAGCGGGGGGTCGGCCAAGAGACCCAGTACTTC
D: TRBD2
size: .
V: TRBV19
J: TRBJ2-5

CDR3: CASSLRQGNEQFF
DNA: TGTGCCAGCAGCCTCCGACAGGGGAATGAGCAGTTCTTC
D: TRBD1
size: .
V: TRBV3-1/TRBV3-2
J: TRBJ2-1

CDR3: CAWRGASTDTQYF
DNA: TGTGCCTGGAGGGGGGCGAGCACAGATACGCAGTATTTT
D: .
size: .
V: TRBV30
J: TRBJ2-3

CDR3: CASSPREGGGPTYEQYF
DNA: TGTGCCAGCAGTCCCCGCGAAGGTGGGGGTCCGACCTACGAGCAGTACTTC
D: .
size: few
V: TRBV6-6
J: TRBJ2-7

CDR3: CARSVASSQGAVKNIQYF
DNA: TGTGCCAGAAGCGTCGCCTCGTCTCAGGGGGCGGTCAAAAACATTCAGTACTTC
D: TRBD1
size: .
V: TRBV5-3
J: TRBJ2-4

CDR3: CASSLSRGTDTQYF
DNA: TGTGCCAGCAGTTTATCCCGCGGCACAGATACGCAGTATTTT
D: .
size: .
V: TRBV27
J: TRBJ2-3

CDR3: CASSSPQAANYGYTF
DNA: TGTGCCAGCAGCTCACCCCAGGCAGCTAACTATGGCTACACCTTC
D: .
size: .
V: TRBV13
J: TRBJ1-2

CDR3: CASSELGPGNEQYF
DNA: TGCGCCAGCAGTGAACTGGGTCCTGGCAACGAGCAGTACTTC
D: .
size: .
V: TRBV10-1
J: TRBJ2-7

CDR3: CASSLVGVYGYTF
DNA: TGTGCCAGCAGTTTGGTCGGCGTCTATGGCTACACCTTC
D: .
size: .
V: TRBV28
J: TRBJ1-2

CDR3: CASSYSPEGYGYTF
DNA: TGTGCCAGCAGTTACTCGCCGGAAGGCTATGGCTACACCTTC
D: .
size: .
V: TRBV6-5
J: TRBJ1-2